This T cell receptor (beta chain) was sequenced during a study of shared clonotypes between healthy human individuals. Study-wide background: The study drew on a couple of women and a few men aged 18 to 49 as donors. There were three CD4 naive, three CD4 memory, two CD8 naive and one CD8 memory plates per donor. Findings of the study overall: A handful of donors showed sharing of around 5% of naive CD4 clonotypes.

The study separated CD4+ cells into CD45RA+ naive and CD45RA-negative memory subsets. Generated by immunoSEQ multiplex PCR, the TCRdb table keeps only in-frame clones and is missing some. The sample carries fewer than 1.8 million clones, approximately 98.5% recorded once. Germline loops: CDR1 MNHNS, CDR2 SASEGT. This CDR3 has 14 residues. V was pared by 6 bases and J by 5 bases, with 6 bases of the junction left unmatched. A note on this clone: Antigen unknown.

Sequencing was performed on naive CD4+ T cells sorted from blood. Subset defined: CD45RA+ positively selected. V and J are TRBV6-1 and TRBJ1-4, with 7 positions matching TRBD1. The origin of this receptor is a man in his thirties or forties in good health. The CDR3 DNA sequence: TGTGCCAGCAGGATACAGGGGAGGAATGAAAAACTGTTTTTT. This translates into CASRIQGRNEKLFF.